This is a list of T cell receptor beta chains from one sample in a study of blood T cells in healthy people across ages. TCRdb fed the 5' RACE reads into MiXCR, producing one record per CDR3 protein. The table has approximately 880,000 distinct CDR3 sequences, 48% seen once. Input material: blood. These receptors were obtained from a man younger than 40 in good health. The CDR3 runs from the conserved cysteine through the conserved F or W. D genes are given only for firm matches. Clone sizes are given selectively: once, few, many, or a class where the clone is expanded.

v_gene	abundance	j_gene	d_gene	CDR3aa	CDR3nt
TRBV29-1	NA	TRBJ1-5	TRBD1	CSVGQGGNQPQHF	TGCAGCGTCGGACAGGGAGGCAATCAGCCCCAGCATTTT
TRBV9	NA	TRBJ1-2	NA	CASSPRGKGYGYTF	TGTGCCAGCAGCCCACGAGGAAAGGGCTATGGCTACACCTTC
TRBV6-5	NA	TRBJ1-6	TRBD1	CASSYSGTANSPLHF	TGTGCCAGCAGTTACTCGGGGACAGCTAATTCACCCCTCCACTTT
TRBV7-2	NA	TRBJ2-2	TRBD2	CASSLALTSGGWGTGELFF	TGTGCCAGCAGCTTAGCGCTAACTAGCGGGGGGTGGGGCACCGGGGAGCTGTTTTTT
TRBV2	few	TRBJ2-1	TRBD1	CASSEVRGRNNEQFF	TGTGCCAGCAGTGAAGTCAGGGGGCGCAACAATGAGCAGTTCTTC
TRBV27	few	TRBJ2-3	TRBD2	CASSPTGLAGGRADTQYF	TGTGCCAGCAGTCCAACGGGACTAGCGGGGGGGCGAGCAGATACGCAGTATTTT
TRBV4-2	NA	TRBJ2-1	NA	CASSQGLDLINEQFF	TGTGCCAGCAGCCAAGGACTAGATTTAATCAATGAGCAGTTCTTC
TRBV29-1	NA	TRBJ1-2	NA	CSVEGIYGYTF	TGCAGCGTTGAGGGCATCTATGGCTACACCTTC
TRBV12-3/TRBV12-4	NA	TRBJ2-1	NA	CASRGTNNEQFF	TGTGCCAGCAGGGGGACAAACAATGAGCAGTTCTTC
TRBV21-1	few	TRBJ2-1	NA	CASSKAQIWRGLHRYNEQFF	TGTGCCAGCAGCAAAGCGCAGATTTGGCGGGGACTACATCGATACAATGAGCAGTTCTTC
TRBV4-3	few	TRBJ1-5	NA	CASSQEISIVKPQHF	TGCGCCAGCAGCCAAGAAATCAGTATCGTTAAGCCCCAGCATTTT
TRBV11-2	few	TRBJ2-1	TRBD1	CASTLDRGNEQFF	TGTGCCAGCACTCTGGACAGGGGCAATGAGCAGTTCTTC
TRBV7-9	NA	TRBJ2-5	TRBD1	CASSWDRGAETQYF	TGTGCCAGCAGCTGGGACAGGGGGGCAGAGACCCAGTACTTC
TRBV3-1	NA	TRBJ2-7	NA	CASSRYLQSSYEQYF	TGTGCCAGCAGCCGGTACTTACAGAGCTCCTACGAGCAGTACTTC
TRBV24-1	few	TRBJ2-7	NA	CATSEGAEQYF	TGTGCCACCAGTGAAGGGGCCGAGCAGTACTTC
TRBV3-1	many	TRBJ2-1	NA	CASSPGFSGNEQFF	TGTGCCAGCAGCCCTGGCTTTAGTGGCAATGAGCAGTTCTTC
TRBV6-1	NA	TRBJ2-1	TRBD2	CASLEQGALLAGGYNEQFF	TGTGCCTCCCTTGAGCAGGGGGCTTTACTAGCGGGGGGTTACAATGAGCAGTTCTTC
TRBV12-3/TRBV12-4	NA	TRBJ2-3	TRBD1	CASSLALGQGADTQYF	TGTGCCAGCAGTTTAGCGCTTGGACAGGGAGCAGATACGCAGTATTTT
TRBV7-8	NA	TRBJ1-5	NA	CASSLAHEQPQHF	TGTGCCAGCAGCTTAGCCCATGAGCAGCCCCAGCATTTT
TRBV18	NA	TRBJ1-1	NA	CASSPTRERAEAFF	TGTGCCAGCTCACCAACCAGGGAGAGGGCTGAAGCTTTCTTT
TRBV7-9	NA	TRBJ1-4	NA	CASSREVGREKLFF	TGTGCCAGCAGCCGAGAAGTGGGACGAGAAAAACTGTTTTTT
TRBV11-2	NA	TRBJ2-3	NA	CASSRGGPPWDTQYF	TGTGCCAGCAGCCGTGGGGGTCCCCCTTGGGATACGCAGTATTTT